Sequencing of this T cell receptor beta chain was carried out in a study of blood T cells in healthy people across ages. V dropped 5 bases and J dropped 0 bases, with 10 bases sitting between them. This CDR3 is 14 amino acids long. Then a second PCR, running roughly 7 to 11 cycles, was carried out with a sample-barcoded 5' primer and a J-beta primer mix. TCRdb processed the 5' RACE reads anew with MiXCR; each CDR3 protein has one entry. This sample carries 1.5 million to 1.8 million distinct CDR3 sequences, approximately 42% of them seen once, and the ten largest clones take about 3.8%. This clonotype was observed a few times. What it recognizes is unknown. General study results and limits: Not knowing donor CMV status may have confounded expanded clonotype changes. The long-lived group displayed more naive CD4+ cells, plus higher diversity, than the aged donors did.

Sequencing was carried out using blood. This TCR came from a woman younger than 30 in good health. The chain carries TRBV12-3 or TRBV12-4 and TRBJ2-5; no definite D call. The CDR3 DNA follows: TGTGCCAGCAGTCCTTGGTTGTACCAAGAGACCCAGTACTTC. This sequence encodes CASSPWLYQETQYF.